A selection of T cell receptor beta chains follows, all from one sample in a study of cytomegalovirus exposure and HLA in healthy donors. Sequencing was performed with immunoSEQ multiplex PCR; in TCRdb, only in-frame clones are kept and a portion is missing. The repertoire includes 75,000 to 100,000 clones, approximately 96% of them detected once, and 0.78% sits in the top ten. Sequencing used PBMCs. The source is a young man in good health and CMV-seronegative. Each CDR3 is given with its conserved first and last residue. Each record gives: J gene, V gene, clone size, D gene, CDR3 length, CDR3 DNA, CDR3 protein. The D gene is left open where the match is weak. The size entry is marked missing in some rows and otherwise reads once, few, many or a size class.

TRBJ1-3 | TRBV9 | . | . | 16 | TGTGCCAGCAGCGTAGCTCATGGGGCTGGAGGAAACACCATATATTTT | CASSVAHGAGGNTIYF
TRBJ2-1 | TRBV30 | . | . | 14 | TGTACCTGGAGTTTGTGGGAGGCCAAAAATGAGCAGTTCTTC | CTWSLWEAKNEQFF
TRBJ1-1 | TRBV5-1 | few | . | 15 | TGCGCCAGCAGCTTGGATGGTCCGGGGAGCACTGAAGCTTTCTTT | CASSLDGPGSTEAFF
TRBJ1-1 | TRBV25-1 | . | TRBD1 | 14 | TGTGCCAGCAGAGAAGGCCTGGGACAGGGTGAAGCTTTCTTT | CASREGLGQGEAFF
TRBJ2-3 | TRBV11-3 | few | TRBD2 | 15 | TGTGCCAGCAGCTTATCTAGCGGGATATCGGATACGCAGTATTTT | CASSLSSGISDTQYF
TRBJ2-5 | TRBV13 | . | TRBD2 | 14 | TGTGCCAGCAAGCGGGAGAGGCCTCCGAAGACCCAGTACTTC | CASKRERPPKTQYF
TRBJ1-4 | TRBV10-3 | once | . | 14 | TGTGCCACAGGGGCAGGGGCAACTAATGAAAAACTGTTTTTT | CATGAGATNEKLFF
TRBJ2-7 | TRBV7-8 | . | . | 13 | TGTGCCAGCAGCCCTCCTCTGGAGTACGAGCAGTACTTC | CASSPPLEYEQYF
TRBJ2-2 | TRBV4-1 | . | . | 15 | TGCGCCAGCAGCCAAGATCCGTCAGGGACCGGGGAGCTGTTTTTT | CASSQDPSGTGELFF
TRBJ2-7 | TRBV29-1 | . | . | 13 | TGCAGCGCGCTTGGGGGGGCTCTTTCCGAGCAGTACTTC | CSALGGALSEQYF
TRBJ2-1 | TRBV29-1 | once | TRBD2 | 16 | TGCAGCGTTGAAGTGGGACTAGCGGCCAAATACAATGAGCAGTTCTTC | CSVEVGLAAKYNEQFF
TRBJ2-7 | TRBV6-1 | once | TRBD2 | 18 | TGTGCCAGCAGTGATCGGGGAGGGGAACGCCCCTCTTACTTCGAGCAGTACTTC | CASSDRGGERPSYFEQYF
TRBJ1-2 | TRBV5-8 | . | . | 15 | TGTGCCAGCAGCTTGGCGGACAGAACTTTATATGGCTACACCTTC | CASSLADRTLYGYTF
TRBJ1-4 | TRBV27 | once | . | 16 | TGTGCCAGCAGTTTAAGAACCGGGCGGGCTAATGAAAAACTGTTTTTT | CASSLRTGRANEKLFF
TRBJ2-3 | TRBV5-1 | . | TRBD2 | 17 | TGCGCCAGCAGCTTGGGACAGGGCGCTAGCGGGACCACCACGCAGTATTTT | CASSLGQGASGTTTQYF
TRBJ2-1 | TRBV7-8 | . | TRBD2 | 18 | TGTGCCAGCAGCTTAGTCCGGACTAGTGCCCTCGGGGGGGATGAGCAGTTCTTC | CASSLVRTSALGGDEQFF
TRBJ2-1 | TRBV4-3 | . | TRBD2 | 15 | TGCGCCAGCAGCCGCGGTAGCGGGGGTTACAATGAGCAGTTCTTC | CASSRGSGGYNEQFF
TRBJ1-2 | TRBV4-1 | . | . | 14 | TGCGCCAGCAGCCAAGAAAAGGGGCCCCGGAGCTACACCTTC | CASSQEKGPRSYTF
TRBJ1-2 | TRBV28 | . | . | 15 | TGTGCCAGCAGTTTCACAGGGAGAGCTAACTATGGCTACACCTTC | CASSFTGRANYGYTF
TRBJ1-3 | TRBV10-2 | few | . | 12 | TGCGCCAGCAGTGTCCGGGTATACACCATATATTTT | CASSVRVYTIYF
TRBJ2-5 | TRBV2 | . | TRBD1 | 15 | TGTGCCAGCAGCGCCGGGACAGGGGGACAAGAGACCCAGTACTTC | CASSAGTGGQETQYF
TRBJ1-3 | TRBV7-9 | . | . | 19 | TGTGCCAGCAGCTTACGAGCATCTCAACAGGGTCTTAAAGGAAACACCATATATTTT | CASSLRASQQGLKGNTIYF
TRBJ2-6 | TRBV7-9 | . | TRBD1 | 17 | TGTGCCAGCAGCTTCAACAGGGGGAGCTCTGGGGCCAACGTCCTGACTTTC | CASSFNRGSSGANVLTF
TRBJ2-7 | TRBV4-1 | few | . | 13 | TGCGCCAGCAGCCAAGAAGCGTCCTACGAGCAGTACTTC | CASSQEASYEQYF
TRBJ1-1 | TRBV19 | . | . | 13 | TGTGCCAGTAGGGCTTACATGAACACTGAAGCTTTCTTT | CASRAYMNTEAFF
TRBJ1-2 | TRBV10-3 | . | . | 13 | TGTGCCATGTCGGACACTACTAACTATGGCTACACCTTC | CAMSDTTNYGYTF
TRBJ2-1 | TRBV27 | . | . | 16 | TGTGCCAGCAGTTACGCAGACCCACTAGGAATCGGTGAGCAGTTCTTC | CASSYADPLGIGEQFF
TRBJ2-3 | TRBV5-1 | . | TRBD2 | 16 | TGCGCCAGCAGCGAAGGGACTAGCGGGCCGACAGATACGCAGTATTTT | CASSEGTSGPTDTQYF
TRBJ2-2 | TRBV13 | . | TRBD2 | 15 | TGTGCCAGCAGCGCCTATAATAGCGGGACCGGGGAGCTGTTTTTT | CASSAYNSGTGELFF
TRBJ2-1 | TRBV9 | once | . | 15 | TGTGCCAGCAGCGTATGGGGGCACTCCTACAATGAGCAGTTCTTC | CASSVWGHSYNEQFF
TRBJ1-1 | TRBV5-4 | . | TRBD1 | 14 | TGTGCCAGCAGCTACGACAGGGGGCGGACTGAAGCTTTCTTT | CASSYDRGRTEAFF
TRBJ2-2 | TRBV18 | . | . | 14 | TGTGCCAGCTCACCCGGATTCGGGAACGGGGAGCTGTTTTTT | CASSPGFGNGELFF
TRBJ2-1 | TRBV5-1 | . | TRBD2 | 17 | TGCGCCAGCAGAGCGAGGACTAGCGGGAGGGCCGGCAATGAGCAGTTCTTC | CASRARTSGRAGNEQFF
TRBJ2-1 | TRBV4-3 | . | . | 15 | TGCGCCAGCAGCCAAGATGAGCGGTCCTACAATGAGCAGTTCTTC | CASSQDERSYNEQFF
TRBJ2-5 | TRBV6-6 | . | TRBD1 | 15 | TGTGCCAGCAGTTACTCGGGGACAGGGGCTGGGGCCCAGTACTTC | CASSYSGTGAGAQYF
TRBJ2-5 | TRBV6-1 | . | . | 15 | TGTGCCAGCAGGGTCGGGACACACCATCAAGAGACCCAGTACTTC | CASRVGTHHQETQYF
TRBJ1-4 | TRBV18 | . | . | 14 | TGTGCCAGCTCACCATCGGGGGGCTGGGAAAAACTGTTTTTT | CASSPSGGWEKLFF
TRBJ2-5 | TRBV11-3 | . | . | 13 | TGTGCCAGCAGAAAGGTCACGGGGTCGACCCAGTACTTC | CASRKVTGSTQYF
TRBJ1-4 | TRBV28 | medium-sized | TRBD1 | 15 | TGTGCCAGCAGGCGGACAGGGGGAGAGTGGGAAAAACTGTTTTTT | CASRRTGGEWEKLFF
TRBJ1-5 | TRBV4-1 | once | . | 15 | TGCGCCAGCAGCCAAGACCTTTATAGCAATCAGCCCCAGCATTTT | CASSQDLYSNQPQHF
TRBJ1-1 | TRBV5-1 | . | TRBD1 | 15 | TGCGCCAGCAGCTTGCAACAGGGGAAGAACACTGAAGCTTTCTTT | CASSLQQGKNTEAFF
TRBJ1-5 | TRBV13 | . | . | 14 | TGTGCCAGCAGCTTGGGCCCGGATGCACAGCCCCAGCATTTT | CASSLGPDAQPQHF
TRBJ1-5 | TRBV19 | . | TRBD1 | 18 | TGTGCCAGTAGTAGTTGGGGACAGGGGGCTCTTAGCAATCAGCCCCAGCATTTT | CASSSWGQGALSNQPQHF
TRBJ1-1 | TRBV19 | . | . | 14 | TGTGCCAGTACAACAGGTTCAAGGAACACTGAAGCTTTCTTT | CASTTGSRNTEAFF
TRBJ1-2 | TRBV19 | . | . | 15 | TGTGCCAGTAGCATAGCCTTGGACAGCTCGGATGGCTACACCTTC | CASSIALDSSDGYTF
TRBJ2-1 | TRBV6-5 | . | . | 14 | TGTGCCAGCAGCTCCGACAGGCTTCTCAATGAGCAGTTCTTC | CASSSDRLLNEQFF
TRBJ2-7 | TRBV28 | . | TRBD1 | 16 | TGTGCCAGCAGTTTATTTAGGGACAGGGTCACCTACGAGCAGTACTTC | CASSLFRDRVTYEQYF
TRBJ2-2 | TRBV5-1 | . | . | 15 | TGCGCCAGCAGCCCTAGCGCCACGAGGACCGGGGAGCTGTTTTTT | CASSPSATRTGELFF
TRBJ2-5 | TRBV28 | . | . | 12 | TGTGCCAGCAGTTTCCAGCAAGAGACCCAGTACTTC | CASSFQQETQYF
TRBJ1-5 | TRBV28 | . | . | 17 | TGTGCCAGCAGCACTACACAGACAGTATACAGCAATCAGCCCCAGCATTTT | CASSTTQTVYSNQPQHF
TRBJ2-1 | TRBV19 | . | TRBD2 | 17 | TGTGCCAGTAGTTTGACTAGCGGGAGGGCGAGATACAATGAGCAGTTCTTC | CASSLTSGRARYNEQFF
TRBJ2-3 | TRBV6-5 | . | TRBD1 | 15 | TGTGCCAGCAGTTACAGGGGGCTCGTCGCAGATACGCAGTATTTT | CASSYRGLVADTQYF
TRBJ2-7 | TRBV29-1 | . | TRBD1 | 12 | TGCAGCGTTGTGCAGGGGGTCCACGAGCAGTACTTC | CSVVQGVHEQYF
TRBJ1-6 | TRBV5-6 | . | . | 15 | TGTGCCAGCAGCTTATTAAACTCCTATAATTCACCCCTCCACTTT | CASSLLNSYNSPLHF
TRBJ2-3 | TRBV27 | . | TRBD2 | 17 | TGTGCCAGCAGTTTATCGTATCCTAGCGGGAGTGGAGATACGCAGTATTTT | CASSLSYPSGSGDTQYF
TRBJ2-2 | TRBV19 | . | . | 14 | TGTGCCAGTAGTGAGACACAGAACACCGGGGAGCTGTTTTTT | CASSETQNTGELFF
TRBJ2-4 | TRBV7-9 | . | . | 16 | TGTGCCAGCAGCTGGGGGGGCATAGCGGCCAAAAACATTCAGTACTTC | CASSWGGIAAKNIQYF
TRBJ1-2 | TRBV28 | once | . | 13 | TGTGCCAGCAGTTTAGAACAGATCTATGGCTACACCTTC | CASSLEQIYGYTF
TRBJ1-3 | TRBV29-1 | . | TRBD1 | 14 | TGCAGCGTCATCGACAGGGTAGAAGGAAACACCATATATTTT | CSVIDRVEGNTIYF